Presented here are 29 T cell receptor beta chains from one specimen sequenced in a study of blood T cells in healthy people across ages. A sample-barcoded 5' primer and a J-beta primer mix were used in a second PCR of roughly 7 to 11 cycles. TCRdb re-called the 5' RACE reads with MiXCR, one entry per CDR3 protein. In the table there are 650,000 to 800,000 distinct CDR3 sequences, over 40% of which are singletons. Sequencing was performed on blood. The receptor set was obtained from a woman over 75 in good health.

V gene TRBV10-2 combines with J gene TRBJ2-2; no clear D gene. Germline lookup yields CDR1 WSHSY and CDR2 SAAADI. The CDR3 runs to 14 residues. V lost 11 bases and J 0 bases, leaving 13 bases between the germline ends. In nucleotides, the CDR3 is TGCGCCGCGCGTGGTGGCCCGAACACCGGGGAGCTGTTTTTT. This encodes CAARGGPNTGELFF.

The J gene is TRBJ2-3, the V gene TRBV28; the D is unclear. The CDR3 has 16 amino acids. Germline V gene data show CDR1 as MDHEN and CDR2 as SYDVKM. V shed 6 bases and J shed 1 base, with 17 bases lying between them. CDR3 nucleotide sequence: TGTGCCAGCAGCACCCCGAGTCCCCCGGGCACAGATACGCAGTATTTT. This translates into CASSTPSPPGTDTQYF.

The rearrangement uses TRBV13 and TRBJ2-6; D gene unclear. Per germline, CDR1 PRHDT and CDR2 FYEKMQ (reference sequence). The ends were cut back, 0 bases at V and 4 bases at J, with 7 bases in the middle. CDR3 length: 15 residues. The CDR3, as DNA: TGTGCCAGCAGCTTAGGTTTTTTCGGGGCCAACGTCCTGACTTTC. This translates into CASSLGFFGANVLTF.

Details on this clonotype: With a much larger clone just one base away, this may be a read error. V usage is TRBV30 and J usage is TRBJ2-1; tentatively, D is TRBD2 (7 bases). The J call may be faulty, since TRBJ2-7 better matches the DNA end. The CDR3 length is 16 residues. The germline V gene has CDR1 GTSNPN and CDR2 SVGIG (reference sequence). The CDR3 sequence: CAWSVERRGGYNEQYF. The CDR3, as DNA: TGTGCCTGGAGTGTAGAGAGGAGGGGGGGGTACAATGAGCAGTACTTC.

This clonotype has ten or more counts. The gene calls are TRBV14 and TRBJ2-1; unclear D gene. Germline V gene lookup returns CDR1 SGHDN and CDR2 FVKESK. V lost 4 bases, J lost 0 bases, and 13 bases lay in between. This CDR3 is built from 16 residues. CDR3: CASSRLGSSSYNEQFF. CDR3 in DNA: TGTGCCAGCAGCCGACTCGGGTCAAGCTCCTACAATGAGCAGTTCTTC. Variable domain in full (rest from reference TRBV14 and TRBJ2-1): EAGVTQFPSHSVIEKGQTVTLRCDPISGHDNLYWYRRVMGKEIKFLLHFVKESKQDESGMPNNRFLAERTGGTYSTLKVQPAELEDSGVYFCASSRLGSSSYNEQFFGPGTRLTVL.

This clonotype has more than one count but fewer than ten. The chain combines TRBV7-9 with TRBJ2-3; the match to TRBD2 covers 11 bases. The V and J ends lost 5 bases and 2 bases, in that order; junction bases with no gene match: 6. The length of the CDR3 is 16 residues. Per the germline V gene, CDR1 is SEHNR and CDR2 is FQNEAQ (reference sequence). The CDR3 DNA reads TGTGCCAGCAGCCGAAGACTAGCGGGGCCCACAGATACGCAGTATTTT. It codes for CASSRRLAGPTDTQYF. Variable domain in full (rest from reference TRBV7-9 and TRBJ2-3): DTGVSQNPRHKITKRGQNVTFRCDPISEHNRLYWYRQTLGQGPEFLTYFQNEAQLEKSRLLSDRFSAERPKGSFSTLEIQRTEQGDSAMYLCASSRRLAGPTDTQYFGPGTRLTVL.

In regard to this clonotype: This sequence may be a read error, since a much larger clone differs from it by one base. The rearrangement links TRBV5-1 to TRBJ2-5; D unresolved. Germline lookup yields CDR1 SGHRS and CDR2 YFSETQ. V lost 0 bases to trimming and J lost 11 bases, with 14 bases between them. The CDR3 sequence is 13 residues long. Here the CDR3 reads CASSLGANNEQYF. CDR3 DNA sequence: TGCGCCAGCAGCTTGGGGGCTAACAATGAGCAGTACTTC.

There are a few counts of this clonotype. This chain links TRBV20-1 with TRBJ1-2; weak D call: TRBD1 (5 bases). Trimming pared 3 bases from V and 3 bases from J, leaving 14 bases between. Germline V lookup: CDR1 DFQATT, CDR2 SNEGSKA (reference sequence). The CDR3 is 14 amino acids. CDR3 coding DNA: TGCAGTGCTAGGACAGTCGGGGTGGACTATGGCTACACCTTC. Translating gives CSARTVGVDYGYTF.

In its sample, this clonotype was seen many times. The rearrangement uses TRBV27 and TRBJ1-2; 7 bases are a match to TRBD1. The CDR3 loop spans 13 amino acids. The V and J ends lost 5 bases and 7 bases, in that order; junction bases with no gene match: 7. The germline gives CDR1 MNHEY, CDR2 SMNVEV (reference sequence). CDR3 protein: CASSLGQEAGYTF. DNA for the CDR3: TGTGCCAGCAGTCTCGGACAGGAAGCTGGCTACACCTTC.

The chain recombines TRBV9 with TRBJ2-6, with unresolved D. The germline V and J ends were trimmed by 1 base and 0 bases, with 5 bases remaining between them. Germline CDR1 reads SGDLS; CDR2 reads YYNGEE. The length of the CDR3 is 15 residues. The CDR3 spells CASSVPGSGANVLTF. Here the CDR3 DNA reads TGTGCCAGCAGCGTACCCGGCTCTGGGGCCAACGTCCTGACTTTC.

This sequence joins TRBV29-1 and TRBJ2-2; TRBD1 or TRBD2 may be the D gene (6 bases each). The V gene lost 4 bases and the J gene lost 4 bases, with 19 bases spanning the gap. The CDR3 runs 16 residues. Per the germline V gene, CDR1 is SQVTM and CDR2 is ANQGSEA. The CDR3 region is CSVGGVIGGTTGELFF. DNA of the CDR3: TGCAGCGTTGGGGGGGTTATTGGGGGCACCACCGGGGAGCTGTTTTTT.

This clonotype was observed a handful of times. Since a much larger clone is just one base distant, this may be a read error. The chain joins TRBV29-1 to TRBJ2-3, with D perhaps matching TRBD1 (6 bases). The CDR3 sequence is 14 residues long. CDR1 is SQVTM and CDR2 is ANQGSEA in the germline V gene. The CDR3 bases are TGCGGCGTCAAAAACAGGGCCTCCACAGATACGCAGTATTTT. It is translated as CGVKNRASTDTQYF.

This chain uses TRBV6-6 with TRBJ2-2, with 10 bases matching TRBD1. There are 14 residues in the CDR3. Germline trimming cut 8 bases from V and 7 bases from J; bases unmatched to any gene: 7. CDR1 and CDR2 from the germline V gene are MNHNY and SVGAGI (reference sequence). Here the CDR3 DNA reads TGTGCCAGCGGGGGGACAGGGGTCGTCGGGGAGCTGTTTTTT. Encoded protein: CASGGTGVVGELFF.

The chain combines TRBV3-1 with TRBJ1-2, with TRBD1 as a possible D gene (5 bases). V shed 4 bases and J shed 5 bases, with 23 bases lying between them. This CDR3 has 17 residues. Germline lookup yields CDR1 LGHDT and CDR2 YNNKEL (reference sequence). The CDR3, as DNA: TGTGCCAGCAGCCCTCTCTTCGGTGGGGGGGAAGGGTATGGCTACACCTTC. This gives the protein CASSPLFGGGEGYGYTF.

This clonotype has just a few counts. J is TRBJ1-6 and V is TRBV7-9; TRBD1 matches at 11 bases. The CDR3 is made up of 15 amino acids. CDR1 is SEHNR, CDR2 FQNEAQ, per germline (reference sequence). J gave up 9 bases and V 3 bases, and 4 bases lay outside the gene matches. The CDR3 nucleotides are TGTGCCAGCAGCTTCAGGGACAGGGGGTCTTCACCCCTCCACTTT. Protein sequence: CASSFRDRGSSPLHF.

Notes on this clonotype: One end of the junction does not line up with germline, which may come from a read error. The J gene is TRBJ2-3, the V gene TRBV7-7; D call uncertain. The CDR3 has 13 residues. In germline, CDR1 is SSHAT, CDR2 FNYEAQ (reference sequence). DNA of the CDR3: TGTGCTAGCAGTTCAGATTTAAGGGATACGCAGTATTTT. It yields the protein CASSSDLRDTQYF.

Points on this clonotype: This may be a read error: a much more frequent sequence differs by one nucleotide. The chain combines TRBV12-3 or TRBV12-4 with TRBJ2-1, with D possibly matching TRBD1 (5 bases). The CDR3 covers 16 residues. As DNA, the CDR3 is TGTGCCAGCAGACTCAGGGTGGTAGGCTCCTACAAGGAGCAGTTCTTC. Encoded protein: CASRLRVVGSYKEQFF.

This sequence joins TRBV27 and TRBJ2-7; 8 nucleotides agree with TRBD1. TRBJ2-4 matches the DNA end more closely, so the J call is doubtful. Germline V gene sequence: CDR1 MNHEY, CDR2 SMNVEV (reference sequence). The CDR3 spans 15 residues. CDR3 amino acids: CASSLSAGGENIQYF. The CDR3 DNA reads as TGTGCCAGCAGTTTATCTGCAGGGGGCGAAAACATTCAGTACTTC.

This clonotype has more than one count but fewer than ten. The chain recombines TRBV5-1 with TRBJ2-1; 9 positions match TRBD2. The tail of the sequence fits TRBJ2-7 better, so the J call may be wrong. The CDR3 extends over 17 amino acids. Germline V lookup: CDR1 SGHRS, CDR2 YFSETQ. The CDR3 nucleotides read TGCGCCAGCAGCTTGGGCGGGAGGGCCAAGAGGGACAATGAGCAGTACTTC. This codes for CASSLGGRAKRDNEQYF.

With regard to this clonotype: This could be a read error, since a much larger clone is one nucleotide away. The chain has TRBV7-2 and TRBJ1-2, with D hard to call. CDR3 size: 15 residues. Trimming pared 1 base from V and 4 bases from J, leaving 13 bases between. CDR1 and CDR2 from the germline V gene are SGHTA and FQGNSA. CDR3: CASSLEAKGPYGYTF. CDR3 bases: TGTGCCAGCAGCTTAGAGGCCAAGGGCCCCTATGGCTACACCTTC.

The chain links TRBV9 to TRBJ2-3; a weak D match, TRBD2 (5 bases). Between the trimmed V and J ends, which lost 3 bases and 4 bases, there was a span of 12 bases. The germline CDR1 and CDR2 sequences are SGDLS and YYNGEE. CDR3 length: 14 amino acids. CDR3 amino acids: CASSETRRADTQYF. In DNA form, the CDR3 reads TGTGCCAGCAGCGAAACGAGGCGGGCAGATACGCAGTATTTT.

This clonotype showed up just a few times. The chain combines TRBV24-1 with TRBJ2-3, with D tentatively TRBD1 (5 bases). This CDR3 is built from 16 residues. Germline V gene sequence: CDR1 KGHDR, CDR2 SFDVKD. Trimming left V 2 bases short and J 0 bases short, with 11 bases between. CDR3 region: CATSDSSGRSTDTQYF. In DNA form, the CDR3 reads TGTGCCACCAGTGATTCCTCAGGGCGCAGCACAGATACGCAGTATTTT.

A single count supports this clonotype. The chain uses TRBV20-1 and TRBJ2-1, with D perhaps TRBD1 (6 bases). Trimming removed 5 bases from V and 9 bases from J, with 14 bases in between. The germline V gene has CDR1 DFQATT and CDR2 SNEGSKA (reference sequence). CDR3 length: 12 amino acids. For the CDR3, the DNA is TGCAGTGCTGGTACAGGGATGCGTGAGCAGTTCTTC. Its translation is CSAGTGMREQFF.

The chain carries TRBV12-3 or TRBV12-4 and TRBJ2-7; TRBD1 agrees at 7 bases. The CDR3 contains 16 residues. The junction had 9 bases not matched to a gene; V was cut back by 1 base and J by 3 bases. The CDR3 reads CASSLGGGQTYYEQYF. The CDR3 DNA is TGTGCCAGCAGTTTAGGTGGGGGACAGACGTACTACGAGCAGTACTTC.

This clonotype was counted ten times or more. The chain is built from TRBV6-6 and TRBJ2-1, with 7 nucleotides matching TRBD2. The CDR3 runs 15 residues. The germline CDR1 and CDR2 sequences are MNHNY and SVGAGI (reference sequence). V lost 2 bases to trimming and J lost 2 bases; unmatched junction nucleotides: 3. For the CDR3, the DNA is TGTGCCAGCAGTTACCCACTAGCGCCCTACAATGAGCAGTTCTTC. Translating it yields CASSYPLAPYNEQFF.

This clonotype was counted at least ten times. The genes are TRBV12-3 or TRBV12-4 and TRBJ2-1; 7 nucleotides agree with TRBD2. This CDR3 contains 14 residues. V shed 8 bases, J shed 1 base, and the junction held 5 bases outside the gene matches. The CDR3: CASQGGGSYNEQFF. CDR3 DNA: TGTGCCAGCCAGGGCGGGGGATCCTACAATGAGCAGTTCTTC.

On this clonotype: Being one base from a much bigger clone, this may be a read error. V is TRBV4-1 and J is TRBJ2-3; D may be TRBD1 (6 bases). Germline-derived CDR1 and CDR2 are MGHRA and YSYEKL. Trimming removed 10 bases at V and 5 bases at J, with 25 bases between. This CDR3 is 16 amino acids long. The CDR3 is CATAGRAQGRGDTQYF. As DNA, the CDR3 is TGCGCCACCGCCGGAAGGGCACAGGGTAGAGGAGATACGCAGTATTTT.

A word on this clonotype: This may arise from a read error, as a much more abundant clone is one base away. The chain couples TRBV29-1 to TRBJ2-1; D might be TRBD1 (6 bases). The CDR3 loop spans 12 amino acids. CDR1 is SQVTM, CDR2 ANQGSEA, per germline. Trimming cost V 6 bases and J 5 bases, with 11 bases left between them. CDR3 nucleotides: TGCAGCGTGGATGGACAGAACAATGAGCAGTTCTTC. As protein: CSVDGQNNEQFF.

This clonotype was counted many times. V is TRBV2 and J is TRBJ2-7; no clear D gene. CDR1 and CDR2 (germline): SNHLY, FYNNEI. V lost 5 bases, J lost 4 bases, and 15 bases lay in between. The CDR3 extends over 14 amino acids. CDR3 amino acids: CASSPHSSGYEQYF. DNA of the CDR3: TGTGCCAGCAGTCCCCACTCCTCCGGTTACGAGCAGTACTTC.